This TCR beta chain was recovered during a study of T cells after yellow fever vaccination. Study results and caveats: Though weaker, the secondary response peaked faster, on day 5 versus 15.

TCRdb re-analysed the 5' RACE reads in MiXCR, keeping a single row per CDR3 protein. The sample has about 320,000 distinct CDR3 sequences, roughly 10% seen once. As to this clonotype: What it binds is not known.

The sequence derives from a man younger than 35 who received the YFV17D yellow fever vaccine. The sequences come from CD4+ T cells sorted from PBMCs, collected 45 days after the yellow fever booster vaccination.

The CDR3 bases are TGTGCCAGCAGCGTAGTAGCGGGGGGCGCAGATACGCAGTATTTT. Its protein product is CASSVVAGGADTQYF. V usage is TRBV9 and J usage is TRBJ2-3, with TRBD2 matching 10 bases. The CDR3 has 15 amino acids. V lost 0 bases and J lost 4; bases outside the gene matches: 2. Germline-derived CDR1 and CDR2 are SGDLS and YYNGEE.